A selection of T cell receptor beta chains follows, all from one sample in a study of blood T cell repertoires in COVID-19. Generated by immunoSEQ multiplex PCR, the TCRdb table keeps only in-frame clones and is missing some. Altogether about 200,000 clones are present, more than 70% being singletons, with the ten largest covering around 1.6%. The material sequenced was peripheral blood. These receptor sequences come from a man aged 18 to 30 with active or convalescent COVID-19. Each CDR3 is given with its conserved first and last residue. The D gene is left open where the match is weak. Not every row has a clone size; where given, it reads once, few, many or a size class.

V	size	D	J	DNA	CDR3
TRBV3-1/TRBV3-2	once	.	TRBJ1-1	TGTGCCAGCAGCCACCCGCCGACGGGAAGCGCTGAAGCTTTCTTT	CASSHPPTGSAEAFF
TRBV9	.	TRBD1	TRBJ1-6	TGTGCCAGCAGCGCGACCGACAGGGCTGAATCACCCCTCCACTTT	CASSATDRAESPLHF
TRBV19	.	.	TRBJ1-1	TGTGCCAGTAGTATGTCAGGGGTGAACACTGAAGCTTTCTTT	CASSMSGVNTEAFF
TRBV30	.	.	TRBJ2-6	TGTGCCTGGTCTCAGGACTTTTCTGGGGCCAACGTCCTGACTTTC	CAWSQDFSGANVLTF
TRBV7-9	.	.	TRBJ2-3	TGTGCCAGCAGCTTTGGCACACACACAGATACGCAGTATTTT	CASSFGTHTDTQYF
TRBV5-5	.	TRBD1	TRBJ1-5	TGTGCCAGCAGCACGACCGGGACAGGGGAGGGCAATCAGCCCCAGCATTTT	CASSTTGTGEGNQPQHF
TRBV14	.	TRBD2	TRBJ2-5	TGTGCCAGCAGCCAAGTCCTGGCTAGCGGGACCCAGTACTTC	CASSQVLASGTQYF
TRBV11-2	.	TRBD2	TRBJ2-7	TGTGCCAGCAGCATCCTACTAGCGGGTGAGCAGTACTTC	CASSILLAGEQYF
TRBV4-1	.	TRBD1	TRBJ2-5	TGCGCCAGCAGCCAAGCCGGGACAGGGGGTGAGACCCAGTACTTC	CASSQAGTGGETQYF
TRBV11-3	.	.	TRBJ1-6	TGTGCCAGCAGCTCCAATTCCGCTTCGGCCCTCCACTTT	CASSSNSASALHF
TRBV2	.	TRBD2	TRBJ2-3	TGTGCCAGCAGTCTCGGGACTAGCGGGGGGGCCGGAGATACGCAGTATTTT	CASSLGTSGGAGDTQYF
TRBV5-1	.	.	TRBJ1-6	TGCGCCAGCAGCTTGGGCGGGGTTGAGCCCCTCCACTTT	CASSLGGVEPLHF
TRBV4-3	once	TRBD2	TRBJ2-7	TGCGCCAGCAGCCAAGATCATGCGGGAGAGAGGTACGAGCAGTACTTC	CASSQDHAGERYEQYF
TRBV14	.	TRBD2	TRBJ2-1	TGTGCCAGCAGCAAAACTAGCGGGAGTTCCTACAATGAGCAGTTCTTC	CASSKTSGSSYNEQFF
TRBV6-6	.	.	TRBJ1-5	TGTGCCAGCAGTTACTCCCTAGGGGAGGGCAATCAGCCCCAGCATTTT	CASSYSLGEGNQPQHF
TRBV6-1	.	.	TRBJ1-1	TGTGCCAGCAGTGAAGGGGTCCGAGGGGAAGCTTTCTTT	CASSEGVRGEAFF
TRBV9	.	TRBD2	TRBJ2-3	TGTGCCAGCAGCGAGAGAACTAGCGGGAGCACAGATACGCAGTATTTT	CASSERTSGSTDTQYF
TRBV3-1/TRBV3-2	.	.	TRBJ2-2	TGTGCCAGCAGCCAAGTGCATAGCCGGAGTTGGACCGGGGAGCTGTTTTTT	CASSQVHSRSWTGELFF
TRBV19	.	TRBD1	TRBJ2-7	TGTGCCAGTAGGGATGACAGGGGGCACGAGCAGTACTTC	CASRDDRGHEQYF
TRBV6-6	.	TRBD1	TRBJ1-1	TGTGCCAGCAGCTACCAACGGACAGGGGGAATCACTGAAGCTTTCTTT	CASSYQRTGGITEAFF
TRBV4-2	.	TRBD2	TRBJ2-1	TGTGCCAGCAGCCAAGGGACTAGCGGGGGGGCTGAGCAGTTCTTC	CASSQGTSGGAEQFF
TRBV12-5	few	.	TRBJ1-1	TGTGCTAGTGGTTTGGTACTCGGGAAGAACACTGAAGCTTTCTTT	CASGLVLGKNTEAFF
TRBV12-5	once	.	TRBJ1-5	TGTGCTAGTGGTTTGGTACTGAGGCAGCATAGCAATCAGCCCCAGCATTTT	CASGLVLRQHSNQPQHF
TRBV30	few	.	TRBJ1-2	TGTGCCTGGAGGCCCGGACAGCACTATGGCTACACCTTC	CAWRPGQHYGYTF
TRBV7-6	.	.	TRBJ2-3	TGTGCCAGCAGCTTATTGAGAGATACGCAGTATTTT	CASSLLRDTQYF
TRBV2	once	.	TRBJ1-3	TGTGCCAGCAGTGAAAATCCAGGGAGGGGAAACACCATATATTTT	CASSENPGRGNTIYF
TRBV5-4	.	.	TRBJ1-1	TGTGCCAGCAGCCTCAGGAATATCGGGAACACTGAAGCTTTCTTT	CASSLRNIGNTEAFF
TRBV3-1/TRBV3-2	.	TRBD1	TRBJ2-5	TGTGCCAGCAGCCAAGATAGCACAGGGGTTAGGGAGACCCAGTACTTC	CASSQDSTGVRETQYF
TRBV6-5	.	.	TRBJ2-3	TGTGCCAGCAGTCCCACGGGTAACACAGATACGCAGTATTTT	CASSPTGNTDTQYF
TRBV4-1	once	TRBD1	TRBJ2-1	TGCGCCAGCAGCCAACCATTGACAGGGGCCAAGTACAATGAGCAGTTCTTC	CASSQPLTGAKYNEQFF
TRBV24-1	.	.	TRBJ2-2	TGTGCCACCAGTCCCTGGGCAGGTTCGAGCACCGGGGAGCTGTTTTTT	CATSPWAGSSTGELFF
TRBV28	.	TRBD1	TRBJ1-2	TGTGCCAGCAGTTTACCGGGACAGCCTAACTATGGCTACACCTTC	CASSLPGQPNYGYTF
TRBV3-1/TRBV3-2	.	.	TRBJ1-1	TGTGCCAGCAGCCAAGGAAGCGGCGGCATTGAAGCTTTCTTT	CASSQGSGGIEAFF
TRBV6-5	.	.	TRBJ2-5	TGTGCCAGCAGCGTAGACCCTAGATACCAAGAGACCCAGTACTTC	CASSVDPRYQETQYF
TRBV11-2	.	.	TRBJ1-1	TGTGCCAGCAGCTTAGTTCGGGGGGCGAGGACTGAAGCTTTCTTT	CASSLVRGARTEAFF
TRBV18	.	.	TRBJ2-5	TGTGCCAGCTCTTCAGAAGACCAAGAGACCCAGTACTTC	CASSSEDQETQYF
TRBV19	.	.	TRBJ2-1	TGTGCCAGTAGTATAGGTCTAGCTCAGTTCTTC	CASSIGLAQFF
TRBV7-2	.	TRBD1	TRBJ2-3	TGTGCCAGCAGCAACAAACAGGGGTGGGTGAAAGATACGCAGTATTTT	CASSNKQGWVKDTQYF
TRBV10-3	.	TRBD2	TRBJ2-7	TGTGCCATCAGTGCGGGACTAGCGGGAGCCCACGAGCAGTACTTC	CAISAGLAGAHEQYF
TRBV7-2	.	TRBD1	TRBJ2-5	TGTGCCAGCAGCGCCCTGGGACAGACCCAAGAGACCCAGTACTTC	CASSALGQTQETQYF
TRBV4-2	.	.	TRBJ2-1	TGTGCCAGCAGCCAAGTCGGGGAGTACAATGAGCAGTTCTTC	CASSQVGEYNEQFF
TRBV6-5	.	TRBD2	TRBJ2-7	TGTGCCAGCAATCCAAGCGGGGGGGGCTACGAGCAGTACTTC	CASNPSGGGYEQYF
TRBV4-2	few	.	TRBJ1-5	TGTGCCAGCAGCCAAGATGCTGGGGGGGGCAATCAGCCCCAGCATTTT	CASSQDAGGGNQPQHF
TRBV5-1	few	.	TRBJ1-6	TGCGCCAGCAGCTGGACGGGAGGGGTGATTGATTCACCCCTCCACTTT	CASSWTGGVIDSPLHF
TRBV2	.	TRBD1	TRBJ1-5	TGTGCCAGCAGTGCGCCGGACAGGGGGGAGGAACAGCCCCAGCATTTT	CASSAPDRGEEQPQHF
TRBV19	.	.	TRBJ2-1	TGTGCCAGTAGTATTAACAGCTTTAATTACAATGAGCAGTTCTTC	CASSINSFNYNEQFF
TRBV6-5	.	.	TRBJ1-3	TGTGCCAGCAGCAGGGATACTGGAAACACCATATATTTT	CASSRDTGNTIYF